This is a list of T cell receptor beta chains from one sample in a study of identical twins. Using its own MiXCR run on the 5' RACE reads, TCRdb lists one record per CDR3 protein. The sample lists about 790,000 distinct CDR3 sequences; approximately 18% were seen once. This same sample was also part of a study on T cells expressing NK-cell markers.

Material: PBMCs. The receptors stem from a woman aged 18-30 years in good health. Both conserved end residues are part of each CDR3. A D gene is named only where the DNA matches it firmly. Clone size is stated in some rows and not others, as once, few, many or a class when expanded.

j_call cdr3_length clone_size v_call d_call cdr3_nt cdr3_aa
TRBJ2-7 13 . TRBV3-1 . TGTGCCAGCAGCCAGCTCCCCTCCTACGAGCAGTACTTC CASSQLPSYEQYF
TRBJ2-3 14 . TRBV10-3 . TGTGCCATCAGTGGGGGACGGGCGGCAGATACGCAGTATTTT CAISGGRAADTQYF
TRBJ2-2 15 . TRBV5-1 TRBD2 TGCGCCAGCAGTCGATCTAGCGGGGGCACCGGGGAGCTGTTTTTT CASSRSSGGTGELFF
TRBJ2-3 14 . TRBV29-1 TRBD2 TGCAGCGTTGATCTAGCGGGGTACACAGATACGCAGTATTTT CSVDLAGYTDTQYF
TRBJ2-3 16 many TRBV7-9 . TGTGCCAGCAGCTTAGGGCTTGAGATAAGCACAGATACGCAGTATTTT CASSLGLEISTDTQYF
TRBJ2-1 10 few TRBV10-2 . TGCGCCAGCAGGCAGAATGAGCAGTTCTTC CASRQNEQFF
TRBJ1-1 11 . TRBV12-3/TRBV12-4 . TGTGCCGCCGGAGGGGGCACTGAAGCTTTCTTT CAAGGGTEAFF
TRBJ2-3 15 few TRBV9 . TGTGCCAGCAGCCCCCCTTCGCCTCGCACAGATACGCAGTATTTT CASSPPSPRTDTQYF
TRBJ2-7 13 . TRBV7-9 . TGTGCCAGCAGCTCGGGGGAGATCTACGAGCAGTACTTC CASSSGEIYEQYF
TRBJ2-1 20 few TRBV11-2 TRBD2 TGTGCCAGCAGCTTAGAGGTGTTGCTAGCGGGAGTATGGGAGAAGACTGAGCAGTTCTTC CASSLEVLLAGVWEKTEQFF
TRBJ2-3 18 . TRBV20-1 . TGCAGTGCCCCGACCCGGGGCGGGGGCGGAGTCGTCACAGATACGCAGTATTTT CSAPTRGGGGVVTDTQYF
TRBJ2-1 15 few TRBV30 TRBD2 TGTGCCTGGAGTGTATTCCTGGCCGGGACTAGCGGGAGATTCTTC CAWSVFLAGTSGRFF
TRBJ2-7 16 few TRBV6-2/TRBV6-3 TRBD1 TGTGCCAGCAGCCTCAACCGGGACAGGGTACACTACGAGCAGTACTTC CASSLNRDRVHYEQYF
TRBJ2-5 10 few TRBV7-9 . TGTGCCAGCAGCTTAATTTTGCAGAACTTC CASSLILQNF